This T cell receptor beta chain emerged from a study of control samples from healthy donors and cancer patients. Germline V gives CDR1 MNHEY, CDR2 SVGEGT. V was shortened by 0 bases and J by 7 bases, with 13 bases between the two germline ends. The length of the CDR3 is 15 residues. Method: immunoSEQ multiplex PCR; TCRdb's copy keeps in-frame clones and lacks some. Seen here are 390,000 or so clones, approximately 90% observed once, and the top ten hold 5% to 7%. The sample comprised PBMCs. The clonotype was recovered from a man aged 40-49 years with head and neck cancer. The chain has TRBV6-2 or TRBV6-3 and TRBJ1-5, with a weak D call TRBD1 (5 bases). The CDR3 DNA reads as TGTGCCAGCAGTTACTCAGGCAGGGCATACCAGCCCCAGCATTTT. This gives the protein CASSYSGRAYQPQHF.